The clone carrying this T cell receptor (beta chain) was counted a single time. The assay was immunoSEQ multiplex PCR, and TCRdb's table has in-frame clones only and misses some. The sample yields 150,000 to 200,000 clones, under 95% seen once. The data belong to a study of T cell responses to AZD1222 COVID-19 vaccine. V dropped 7 bases and J dropped 7 bases, with 11 bases sitting between them. Per the germline V gene, CDR1 is SNHLY and CDR2 is FYNNEI. This CDR3 contains 13 residues. This clonotype was obtained from an adult in good health. The V and J genes are TRBV2 and TRBJ1-6; D uncertain. Sequenced material: peripheral blood, taken on day 0 of MenACWY control vaccination. This chain's CDR3 is CASKAGWNSPLHF. The CDR3 DNA is TGTGCCAGCAAGGCAGGCTGGAATTCACCCCTCCACTTT.